The T cell receptor (beta chain) described here comes from a study of blood T cell repertoires in COVID-19. Turning to the study itself: T cells, B-cell-depleted T cells, or PBMCs provided the cDNA or gDNA that served as material.

A note on this clone: Germline and junction disagree at one end, which may indicate a read error.

CDR3 length: 13 residues. In germline, CDR1 is MNHEY, CDR2 SVGAGI. TCRdb's table, derived via immunoSEQ multiplex PCR, lists solely in-frame clones and lacks some. The table has more than 120,000 clones, about 91% seen once; the top ten hold around a quarter. J is TRBJ2-1 and V is TRBV6-5; 11 bases agree with TRBD1. Sequencing used peripheral blood. This TCR was sampled from a human donor in a cohort sampled during active COVID-19. CDR3 region: CASSLGQGDARVF. In DNA, the CDR3 is TGTGCCAGCAGCCTGGGACAGGGGGATGCTAGGGTCTTC.